This entry lists 6 T cell receptor beta chains sequenced from one sample in a study of somatic mutations in cytotoxic T cells in rheumatoid arthritis. Generated by immunoSEQ multiplex PCR, the TCRdb table keeps only in-frame clones and is missing some. This sample carries 25,000 to 35,000 clones, more than 85% of them seen once, and the ten largest clones take roughly 9.6%. The sequenced sample was CD8+ T cells sorted from blood. The receptors come from an adult with rheumatoid arthritis.

This chain joins TRBV4-2 and TRBJ1-5; D is perhaps TRBD1 (6 bases). Germline assignment: CDR1 LGHNA and CDR2 YNFKEQ. The CDR3 extends over 15 amino acids. Between the trimmed V and J ends, which lost 0 bases and 4 bases, there was a span of 10 bases. CDR3 amino acids: CASSQETGGNQPQHF. The CDR3 nucleotides are TGTGCCAGCAGCCAAGAGACAGGTGGAAATCAGCCCCAGCATTTT.

The chain couples TRBV7-8 to TRBJ1-5; D is undetermined. This CDR3 region has 12 residues. Trimming took 5 bases from V and 7 from J, leaving 9 bases between them. Germline V gives CDR1 SGHVS, CDR2 FQNEAQ. The CDR3 coding sequence is TGTGCCAGCAGCACCGTGGGGCAGCCCCAGCATTTT. This codes for CASSTVGQPQHF. The entire variable domain, with the rest obtained from reference TRBV7-8 and TRBJ1-5, is as follows: GAGVSQSPRYKVAKRGQDVALRCDPISGHVSLFWYQQALGQGPEFLTYFQNEAQLDKSGLPSDRFFAERPEGSVSTLKIQRTQQEDSAVYLCASSTVGQPQHFGDGTRLSIL.

The chain has TRBV30 and TRBJ1-5; D perhaps matches TRBD1 (6 bases). The germline CDR1 and CDR2 sequences are GTSNPN and SVGIG (reference sequence). The V end was cut by 4 bases, the J end by 0 bases, with 13 bases between. This CDR3 has 15 residues. As DNA, the CDR3 is TGTGCCTGGACTGGGGGGGGGCATAGCAATCAGCCCCAGCATTTT. Translation gives CAWTGGGHSNQPQHF.

The rearrangement uses TRBV5-6 and TRBJ2-1; 9 bases line up with TRBD1. The CDR3 runs 14 residues. The germline gives CDR1 SGHDT, CDR2 YYEEEE. V was pared by 3 bases and J by 6 bases, with 4 bases of the junction left unmatched. The CDR3 loop reads CASSSGQGINEQFF. The CDR3 DNA reads as TGTGCCAGCAGCTCGGGACAGGGCATCAATGAGCAGTTCTTC.

This clone was seen once. This chain uses TRBV7-9 with TRBJ2-5; TRBD1 matches 7 bases. Germline CDR1 is SEHNR and CDR2 is FQNEAQ (reference sequence). The CDR3 length is 15 residues. The V gene end was trimmed by 6 bases and the J gene end by 2 bases; junction bases not matched to a gene: 9. CDR3 DNA: TGTGCCAGCAGTTCCCCGGGACAGTCTCAAGAGACCCAGTACTTC. This sequence encodes CASSSPGQSQETQYF.

This chain links TRBV27 with TRBJ1-2; a possible D gene is TRBD1 (5 bases). This CDR3 is built from 14 residues. The V gene's germline CDR1 is MNHEY and CDR2 SMNVEV (reference sequence). Trimming stripped 5 bases from V and 6 bases from J, with 16 bases between. CDR3 residues: CASSKGARTHGYTF. The DNA of the CDR3 is TGTGCCAGCAGTAAAGGGGCGCGTACCCATGGCTACACCTTC.